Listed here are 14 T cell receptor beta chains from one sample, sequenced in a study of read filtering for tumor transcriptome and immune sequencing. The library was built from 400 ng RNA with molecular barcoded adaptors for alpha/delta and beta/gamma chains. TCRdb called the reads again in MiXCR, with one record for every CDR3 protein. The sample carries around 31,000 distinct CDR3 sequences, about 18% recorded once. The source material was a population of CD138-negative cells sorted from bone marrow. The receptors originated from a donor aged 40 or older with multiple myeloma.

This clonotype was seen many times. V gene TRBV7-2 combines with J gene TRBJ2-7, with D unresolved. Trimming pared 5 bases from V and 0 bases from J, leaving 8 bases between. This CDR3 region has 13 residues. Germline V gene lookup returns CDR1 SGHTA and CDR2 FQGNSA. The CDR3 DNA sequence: TGTGCCAGCAGCCTCCAGAGCTCCTACGAGCAGTACTTC. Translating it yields CASSLQSSYEQYF. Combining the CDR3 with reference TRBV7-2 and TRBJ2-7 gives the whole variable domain GAGVSQSPSNKVTEKGKDVELRCDPISGHTALYWYRQSLGQGLEFLIYFQGNSAPDKSGLPSDRFSAERTGGSVSTLTIQRTQQEDSAVYLCASSLQSSYEQYFGPGTRLTVT.

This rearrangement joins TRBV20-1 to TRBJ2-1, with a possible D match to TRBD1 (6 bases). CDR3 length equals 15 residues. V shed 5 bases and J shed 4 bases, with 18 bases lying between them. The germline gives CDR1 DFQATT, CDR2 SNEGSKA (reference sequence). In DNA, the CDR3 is TGCAGTGCTTCAATACAGGGTGGGGATTACAATGAGCAGTTCTTC. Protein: CSASIQGGDYNEQFF.

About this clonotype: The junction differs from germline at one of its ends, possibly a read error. The DNA for the CDR3 is TGCAGTGCTGGCGCGGTGGACCATGGCACAGGTACGCAGTATTTT. Its translation is CSAGAVDHGTGTQYF. This chain joins TRBV20-1 and TRBJ2-3; tentative D call: TRBD1 (5 bases). Per germline, CDR1 DFQATT and CDR2 SNEGSKA (reference sequence). The length of the CDR3 is 15 residues.

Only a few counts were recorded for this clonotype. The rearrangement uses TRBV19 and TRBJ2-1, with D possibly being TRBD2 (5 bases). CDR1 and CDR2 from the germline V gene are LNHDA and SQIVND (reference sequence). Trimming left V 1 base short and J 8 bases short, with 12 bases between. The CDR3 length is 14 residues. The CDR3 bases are TGTGCCAGTAGTATAGTGGCGGGTAGGGATGAGCAGTTCTTC. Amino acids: CASSIVAGRDEQFF.

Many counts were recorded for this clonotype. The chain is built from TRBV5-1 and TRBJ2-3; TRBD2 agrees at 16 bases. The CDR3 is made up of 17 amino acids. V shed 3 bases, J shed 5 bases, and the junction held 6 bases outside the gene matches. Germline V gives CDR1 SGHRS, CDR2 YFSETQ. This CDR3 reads CASSWGLAGGPRDTQYF. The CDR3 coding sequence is TGCGCCAGCAGCTGGGGACTAGCGGGGGGGCCGAGAGATACGCAGTATTTT.

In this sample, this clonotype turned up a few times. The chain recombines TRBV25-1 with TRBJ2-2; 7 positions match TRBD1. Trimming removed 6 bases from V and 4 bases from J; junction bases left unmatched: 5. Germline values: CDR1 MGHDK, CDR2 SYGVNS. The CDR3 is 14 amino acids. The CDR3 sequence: CASRAGTATGELFF. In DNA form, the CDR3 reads TGTGCCAGCAGGGCCGGGACAGCCACCGGGGAGCTGTTTTTT.

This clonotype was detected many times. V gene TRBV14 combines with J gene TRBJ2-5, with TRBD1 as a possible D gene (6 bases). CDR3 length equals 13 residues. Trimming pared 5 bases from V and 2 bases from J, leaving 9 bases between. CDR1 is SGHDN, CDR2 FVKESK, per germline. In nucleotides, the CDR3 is TGTGCCAGCAGCATGGGACAACAAGAGACCCAGTACTTC. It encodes CASSMGQQETQYF.

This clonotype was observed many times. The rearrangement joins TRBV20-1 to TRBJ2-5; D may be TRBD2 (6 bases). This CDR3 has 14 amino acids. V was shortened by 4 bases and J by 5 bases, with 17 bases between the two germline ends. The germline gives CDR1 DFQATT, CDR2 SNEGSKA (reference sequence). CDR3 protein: CSAKTGRGWETQYF. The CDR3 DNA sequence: TGCAGTGCTAAAACCGGGAGAGGATGGGAGACCCAGTACTTC.

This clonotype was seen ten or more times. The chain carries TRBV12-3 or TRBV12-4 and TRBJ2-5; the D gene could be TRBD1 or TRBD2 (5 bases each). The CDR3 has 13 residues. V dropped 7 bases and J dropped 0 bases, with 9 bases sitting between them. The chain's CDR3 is CASNRDHQETQYF. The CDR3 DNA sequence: TGTGCCAGCAATCGGGACCACCAAGAGACCCAGTACTTC.

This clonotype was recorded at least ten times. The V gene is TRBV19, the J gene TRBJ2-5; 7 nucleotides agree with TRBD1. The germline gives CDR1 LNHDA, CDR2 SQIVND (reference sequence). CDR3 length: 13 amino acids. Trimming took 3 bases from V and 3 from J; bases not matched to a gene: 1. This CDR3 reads CASSMGQKETQYF. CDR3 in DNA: TGTGCCAGTAGTATGGGACAGAAAGAGACCCAGTACTTC.

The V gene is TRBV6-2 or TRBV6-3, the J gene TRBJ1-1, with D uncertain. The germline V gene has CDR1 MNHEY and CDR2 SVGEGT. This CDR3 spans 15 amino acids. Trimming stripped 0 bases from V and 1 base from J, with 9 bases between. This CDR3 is CASSYSSGENTEAFF. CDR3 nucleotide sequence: TGTGCCAGCAGTTACTCTTCCGGGGAGAACACTGAAGCTTTCTTT.

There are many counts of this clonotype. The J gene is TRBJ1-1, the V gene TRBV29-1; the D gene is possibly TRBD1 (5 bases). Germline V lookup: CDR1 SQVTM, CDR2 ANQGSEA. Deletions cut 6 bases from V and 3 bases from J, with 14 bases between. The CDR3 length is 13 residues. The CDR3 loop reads CSVGRGSYTEAFF. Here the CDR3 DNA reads TGCAGCGTAGGGCGGGGGTCGTACACTGAAGCTTTCTTT.

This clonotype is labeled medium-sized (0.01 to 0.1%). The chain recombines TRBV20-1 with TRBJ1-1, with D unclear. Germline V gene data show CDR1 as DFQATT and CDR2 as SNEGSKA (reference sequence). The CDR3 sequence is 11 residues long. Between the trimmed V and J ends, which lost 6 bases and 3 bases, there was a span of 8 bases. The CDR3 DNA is TGCAGTGCGGGCGGGGACACTGAAGCTTTCTTT. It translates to CSAGGDTEAFF.

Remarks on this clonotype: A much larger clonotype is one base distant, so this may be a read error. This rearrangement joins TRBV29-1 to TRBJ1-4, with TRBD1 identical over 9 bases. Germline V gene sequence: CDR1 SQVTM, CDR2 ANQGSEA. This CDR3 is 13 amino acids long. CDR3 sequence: CGALTGGGEKLFF. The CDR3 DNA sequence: TGCGGCGCCTTGACAGGGGGAGGCGAAAAACTGTTTTTT.